This TCR beta chain derives from a study of T cells in Graves' hyperthyroidism and ophthalmopathy. Ophthalmopathy cases met thresholds of Clinical Activity Score at least 3, NOSPECS grade at least 4 and duration under 3 months. V was pared by 3 bases and J by 2 bases, with 11 bases between. The CDR3 spans 14 residues. TCR beta CDR3 regions were amplified from RNA transcripts. First-round RT-PCR with HTBI primers amplified the TCR CDR3 region. TCRdb called the multiplex PCR reads again in MiXCR, with one record for every CDR3 protein. The sample gives roughly 500,000 distinct CDR3 sequences, around 24% of which show up once; approximately 10% is in the top ten. Overall study results and limits: The majority of expanded thyroid clonotypes above 0.001 also appeared in blood. A median around 6.4 months before onset, the model predicted ophthalmopathy. Ophthalmopathy cases were set apart from stable hyperthyroidism by a 13 V-J model.

There are many counts of this clonotype. Its specificity is not known. The sequence was obtained from a woman in her thirties with Graves' ophthalmopathy. V gene TRBV12-3 or TRBV12-4 combines with J gene TRBJ2-7; D may match TRBD1 or TRBD2 (5 bases each). Material for sequencing was blood. The CDR3 DNA reads as TGTGCCAGCAGTTTTGGGGGTTGGACCTACGAGCAGTACTTC. This translates into CASSFGGWTYEQYF.